Each of the 25 T cell receptor beta chains below was sequenced from the same sample in a study of beta chain features in type 1 diabetes. Expressed TCRB transcripts were sequenced because the isolated RNA had all been reverse transcribed beforehand. Profiled with immunoSEQ multiplex PCR; TCRdb holds only in-frame clones, not every one. This sample has some 150,000 clones, with 8.5% to 12% found just once. The sample consisted of naive CD4+ T cells from blood. The receptors shown here come from a man younger than 35 in good health.

This sequence joins TRBV7-3 and TRBJ2-7; 10 positions agree with TRBD1. This CDR3 is built from 15 residues. CDR1 is SGHTA, CDR2 FQGTGA, per germline. Trimming removed 5 bases from V and 0 bases from J; junction bases left unmatched: 4. The CDR3: CASSKGQGTSYEQYF. The CDR3 DNA is TGTGCCAGCAGCAAGGGACAGGGGACCTCCTACGAGCAGTACTTC.

This clone was found many times. The V gene is TRBV30, the J gene TRBJ1-5; 11 bases line up with TRBD1. Trimming removed 1 base from V and 9 bases from J; junction bases left unmatched: 5. This CDR3 has 14 amino acids. Per germline, CDR1 GTSNPN and CDR2 SVGIG (reference sequence). CDR3 loop: CAWSEGQGDSPQHF. CDR3 coding DNA: TGTGCCTGGAGTGAGGGACAGGGGGATTCGCCCCAGCATTTT.

This clone came up a few times. The V and J genes are TRBV15 and TRBJ1-4; D might be TRBD1 (6 bases). The CDR3 length is 15 residues. In germline, CDR1 is LNHNV, CDR2 YYDKDF (reference sequence). Trimming cost V 3 bases and J 11 bases, with 19 bases left between them. Here the CDR3 reads CATSRDSPTRDKLFF. The CDR3 DNA reads TGTGCCACCAGCAGGGACAGTCCAACCCGGGACAAACTGTTTTTT.

The gene calls are TRBV7-2 and TRBJ2-3; no firm D call. In germline, CDR1 is SGHTA, CDR2 FQGNSA. V was shortened by 1 base and J by 0 bases, with 5 bases between the two germline ends. This CDR3 comprises 14 residues. CDR3 residues: CASSLGTSTDTQYF. The CDR3 region has the DNA TGTGCCAGCAGCTTAGGTACTAGCACAGATACGCAGTATTTT. The entire variable domain, with the rest obtained from reference TRBV7-2 and TRBJ2-3, is as follows: GAGVSQSPSNKVTEKGKDVELRCDPISGHTALYWYRQSLGQGLEFLIYFQGNSAPDKSGLPSDRFSAERTGGSVSTLTIQRTQQEDSAVYLCASSLGTSTDTQYFGPGTRLTVL.

This clone was counted only a few times. The chain uses TRBV6-1 and TRBJ2-7, with D possibly being TRBD1 (5 bases). Per the germline V gene, CDR1 is MNHNS and CDR2 is SASEGT. The CDR3 runs 12 residues. The ends were cut back, 1 base at V and 9 bases at J, with 10 bases in the middle. The CDR3 protein is CASSEEGERQYF. The DNA for the CDR3 is TGTGCCAGCAGTGAAGAAGGGGAAAGGCAGTACTTC.

The chain employs TRBV2 and TRBJ1-6, with TRBD1 matching 9 bases. The CDR3 length is 14 residues. Germline trimming cut 2 bases from V and 9 bases from J; bases unmatched to any gene: 2. CDR1 and CDR2 (germline): SNHLY, FYNNEI. In DNA, the CDR3 is TGTGCCAGCAGTGAAAGGGACAGGGTTTCACCCCTCCACTTT. This gives the protein CASSERDRVSPLHF.

In its sample, this clone was seen a few times. The chain has TRBV7-2 and TRBJ1-3; the D is unclear. The germline CDR1 and CDR2 sequences are SGHTA and FQGNSA. The ends were cut back, 2 bases at V and 7 bases at J, with 6 bases in the middle. The CDR3 totals 12 residues. The CDR3 is CASSLLSNTIYF. The CDR3 bases are TGTGCCAGCAGCTTACTATCCAACACCATATATTTT.

Written as DNA, the CDR3 is TGTGCCAGCAGCTTAACGCGATGGGGGGAGTCGGCCAAAAACATTCAGTACTTC. Its protein product is CASSLTRWGESAKNIQYF. The chain recombines TRBV7-8 with TRBJ2-4; D might be TRBD2 (6 bases). V was shortened by 2 bases and J by 1 base, with 18 bases between the two germline ends. From germline, CDR1 is SGHVS and CDR2 FQNEAQ. The CDR3 totals 18 residues.

This chain connects TRBV5-1 to TRBJ1-4; D gene unclear. The CDR3 has 14 amino acids. V dropped 0 bases and J dropped 10 bases, with 13 bases sitting between them. CDR1 and CDR2 (germline): SGHRS, YFSETQ. The CDR3 loop is CASSLEPTAGKLFF. In DNA form, the CDR3 reads TGCGCCAGCAGCTTGGAGCCGACGGCGGGAAAACTGTTTTTT. Using reference TRBV5-1 and TRBJ1-4 for the parts outside the CDR3, the full variable domain is KAGVTQTPRYLIKTRGQQVTLSCSPISGHRSVSWYQQTPGQGLQFLFEYFSETQRNKGNFPGRFSGRQFSNSRSEMNVSTLELGDSALYLCASSLEPTAGKLFFGSGTQLSVL.

V is TRBV21-1 and J is TRBJ2-7; the table's D gene call, TRBD1, was not cross checked with the DNA. TRBV21-1 is a pseudogene segment. The CDR3 runs 16 residues. CDR3 nucleotide sequence: TGTGCCAGCAGCAAATGGGACAGGGTAAACACTAACGAGCAGTACTTC. It specifies CASSKWDRVNTNEQYF.

This chain links TRBV19 with TRBJ2-4, with D unresolved. CDR3 size: 10 residues. Between the trimmed V and J ends, which lost 5 bases and 10 bases, there was a span of 6 bases. The germline CDR1 and CDR2 sequences are LNHDA and SQIVND (reference sequence). The CDR3 loop reads CASSRVIQYF. Written as DNA, the CDR3 is TGTGCCAGTAGTCGGGTGATTCAGTACTTC. The full variable domain, completed using reference TRBV19 and TRBJ2-4, is DGGITQSPKYLFRKEGQNVTLSCEQNLNHDAMYWYRQDPGQGLRLIYYSQIVNDFQKGDIAEGYSVSREKKESFPLTVTSAQKNPTAFYLCASSRVIQYFGAGTRLSVL.

The chain joins TRBV18 to TRBJ1-6; 8 positions match TRBD1. Germline lookup yields CDR1 KGHSH and CDR2 LQKENI. Losses at the gene ends were 3 bases for V and 5 bases for J; bases not matched to a gene: 3. The CDR3 has 15 residues. CDR3 nucleotide sequence: TGTGCCAGCTCACCTGGGACAGGCGATAATTCACCCCTCCACTTT. It codes for CASSPGTGDNSPLHF. Based on the CDR3 plus reference TRBV18 and TRBJ1-6, the full variable domain is NAGVMQNPRHLVRRRGQEARLRCSPMKGHSHVYWYRQLPEEGLKFMVYLQKENIIDESGMPKERFSAEFPKEGPSILRIQQVVRGDSAAYFCASSPGTGDNSPLHFGNGTRLTVT.

This clone was observed a handful of times. This chain connects TRBV29-1 to TRBJ2-3; D is unresolved. Trimming pared 8 bases from V and 2 bases from J, leaving 8 bases between. This CDR3 has 11 amino acids. Germline V gene data show CDR1 as SQVTM and CDR2 as ANQGSEA. The CDR3, as DNA: TGCAGCATAAGACACACAGATACGCAGTATTTT. This translates into CSIRHTDTQYF.

This chain joins TRBV28 and TRBJ1-5, with TRBD1 matching over 12 bases. Germline V gene sequence: CDR1 MDHEN, CDR2 SYDVKM. The CDR3 is made up of 16 amino acids. J lost 6 bases, V lost 10 bases, and 13 bases had no gene match. CDR3 sequence reads: CAISPGTGGIFQPQHF. The CDR3 coding sequence is TGTGCCATCTCTCCGGGGACAGGGGGCATTTTTCAGCCCCAGCATTTT.

This clone was counted a few times. V usage is TRBV5-8 and J usage is TRBJ1-5; TRBD1 might be the D (6 bases). Germline V gene lookup returns CDR1 SGHTS and CDR2 YDEGEE. V was shortened by 2 bases and J by 2 bases, with 14 bases between the two germline ends. The CDR3 runs to 16 residues. CDR3 sequence (DNA): TGTGCCAGCAGCTTTATGAGGGGGATAGGCAATCAGCCCCAGCATTTT. It translates to CASSFMRGIGNQPQHF.

This clone came up a few times. The chain has TRBV18 and TRBJ2-2, with 9 nucleotides matching TRBD1. The CDR3 covers 18 residues. Germline values: CDR1 KGHSH, CDR2 LQKENI. V shed 3 bases, J shed 2 bases, and the junction held 10 bases outside the gene matches. The CDR3 spells CASSPNAPGQGNTGELFF. The CDR3 DNA sequence: TGTGCCAGCTCACCCAACGCACCGGGACAGGGTAACACCGGGGAGCTGTTTTTT. Together with reference TRBV18 and TRBJ2-2, the CDR3 gives the full variable domain: NAGVMQNPRHLVRRRGQEARLRCSPMKGHSHVYWYRQLPEEGLKFMVYLQKENIIDESGMPKERFSAEFPKEGPSILRIQQVVRGDSAAYFCASSPNAPGQGNTGELFFGEGSRLTVL.

The chain links TRBV25-1 to TRBJ1-2; the D gene is possibly TRBD1 (5 bases). Germline-derived CDR1 and CDR2 are MGHDK and SYGVNS. Trimming cost V 8 bases and J 1 base, with 11 bases left between them. The CDR3 is 13 amino acids. CDR3 bases: TGTGCCAGCCGCAGGGAAGATAACTATGGCTACACCTTC. Amino acid sequence: CASRREDNYGYTF.

A few counts support this clone. This sequence joins TRBV5-1 and TRBJ1-1, with unresolved D. The CDR3 extends over 14 amino acids. Trimming removed 2 bases at V and 4 bases at J, with 12 bases between. Germline V gene data show CDR1 as SGHRS and CDR2 as YFSETQ. This CDR3 is CASSLGSVGTEAFF. CDR3 nucleotides: TGCGCCAGCAGCTTAGGGAGCGTCGGCACTGAAGCTTTCTTT.

This clone was recorded a few times. The rearrangement joins TRBV25-1 to TRBJ2-2; 8 positions agree with TRBD1. Trimming cost V 4 bases and J 3 bases; bases outside gene matches: 4. The length of the CDR3 is 15 residues. The V gene's germline CDR1 is MGHDK and CDR2 SYGVNS. This CDR3 reads CASSGTGLDTGELFF. The CDR3 bases are TGTGCCAGCAGTGGGACAGGGCTAGACACCGGGGAGCTGTTTTTT.

This clone showed up just a few times. J is TRBJ2-3 and V is TRBV7-2; possible D gene TRBD2, 6 bases. Germline CDR1 SGHTA, CDR2 FQGNSA. Trimming stripped 5 bases from V and 2 bases from J, with 14 bases between. The CDR3 contains 15 residues. CDR3 in amino acids: CASSPGGVHTDTQYF. The CDR3 DNA follows: TGTGCCAGCAGCCCGGGCGGGGTACACACAGATACGCAGTATTTT.

This clone was seen at least ten times. V and J are TRBV19 and TRBJ2-7, with D unclear. CDR1 LNHDA and CDR2 SQIVND come from the germline V gene (reference sequence). Trimming removed 4 bases from V and 4 bases from J, with 5 bases in between. The CDR3 length is 11 residues. The CDR3 coding sequence is TGTGCCAGTAGTAGCGCTTACGAGCAGTACTTC. Translation: CASSSAYEQYF.

The rearrangement joins TRBV20-1 to TRBJ2-5; D call uncertain. Germline V gene sequence: CDR1 DFQATT, CDR2 SNEGSKA (reference sequence). This CDR3 contains 11 residues. V was cut by 8 bases and J by 5 bases, with 12 bases left in between. CDR3 nucleotide sequence: TGCAGTCGCGACATTCGGGAGACCCAGTACTTC. Translated: CSRDIRETQYF.

The genes are TRBV6-6 and TRBJ2-1; TRBD2 matches 10 bases. Losses at the gene ends were 2 bases for V and 5 bases for J; bases not matched to a gene: 3. From germline, CDR1 is MNHNY and CDR2 SVGAGI (reference sequence). This CDR3 region has 15 residues. The CDR3 region has the DNA TGTGCCAGCAGTTACCCAACTAGCGGGAACAATGAGCAGTTCTTC. This encodes CASSYPTSGNNEQFF.

There are a few counts of this clone. This chain links TRBV11-2 with TRBJ2-5; 9 bases are a match to TRBD1. Germline trimming cut 3 bases from V and 2 bases from J; bases unmatched to any gene: 10. Germline V gives CDR1 SGHAT, CDR2 FQNNGV. The CDR3 length is 17 residues. The CDR3 nucleotides are TGTGCCAGCAGCTTTTGGCCGGGACAGGGAGTTCAAGAGACCCAGTACTTC. Translated: CASSFWPGQGVQETQYF.

This clone was counted only a few times. This chain links TRBV7-3 with TRBJ1-5, with a weak D call TRBD1 (6 bases). This CDR3 contains 13 residues. Germline CDR1 reads SGHTA; CDR2 reads FQGTGA. Trimming pared 4 bases from V and 4 bases from J, leaving 8 bases between. In nucleotides, the CDR3 is TGTGCCAGCAGCTCGGACAGAAATCAGCCCCAGCATTTT. Amino acid sequence: CASSSDRNQPQHF.